This entry lists 28 T cell receptor beta chains sequenced from one sample in a study of cytomegalovirus exposure and HLA in healthy donors. PCR primers comprised 60 Vbeta and 13 Jbeta primers. Sequencing used immunoSEQ multiplex PCR; TCRdb keeps in-frame clones, though not all of them. The data contain tens of thousands of clones, roughly 80% of them singletons. Input material: PBMCs. The receptor set was obtained from a woman under 40 in good health and CMV-seropositive.

A single count supports this clone. The chain couples TRBV5-1 to TRBJ1-5, with TRBD1 matching 7 bases. Germline lookup yields CDR1 SGHRS and CDR2 YFSETQ. Trimming cost V 8 bases and J 7 bases; bases outside gene matches: 9. The CDR3 extends over 13 amino acids. CDR3 residues: CASRQGEGQPQHF. The CDR3 DNA is TGCGCCAGTCGACAGGGAGAGGGCCAGCCCCAGCATTTT. The complete variable domain, with remaining parts taken from reference TRBV5-1 and TRBJ1-5, reads KAGVTQTPRYLIKTRGQQVTLSCSPISGHRSVSWYQQTPGQGLQFLFEYFSETQRNKGNFPGRFSGRQFSNSRSEMNVSTLELGDSALYLCASRQGEGQPQHFGDGTRLSIL.

The V and J genes are TRBV6-5 and TRBJ1-2; tentatively, D is TRBD1 (6 bases). V lost 4 bases, J lost 8 bases, and 17 bases lay in between. The CDR3 loop spans 14 amino acids. CDR1 MNHEY and CDR2 SVGAGI come from the germline V gene. The CDR3 reads CASSSPRGAGGYTF. CDR3 nucleotide sequence: TGTGCCAGCAGTTCGCCTCGGGGGGCGGGGGGCTACACCTTC.

The rearrangement links TRBV29-1 to TRBJ2-1, with 9 positions matching TRBD2. The V segment lost 3 bases and the J segment 1 base; nucleotides outside the gene matches: 4. This CDR3 spans 15 amino acids. The V gene's germline CDR1 is SQVTM and CDR2 ANQGSEA. CDR3 sequence (DNA): TGCAGCGTTGATCGAGCGGGAGGATCCTACAATGAGCAGTTCTTC. It yields the protein CSVDRAGGSYNEQFF.

V gene TRBV20-1 combines with J gene TRBJ2-3, with a possible D match to TRBD2 (5 bases). From germline, CDR1 is DFQATT and CDR2 SNEGSKA (reference sequence). V was cut by 3 bases and J by 9 bases, with 10 bases left in between. This CDR3 region has 11 residues. This chain's CDR3 is CSASLRGTQYF. The CDR3 DNA reads as TGCAGTGCTAGCCTCCGAGGGACGCAGTATTTT.

The chain links TRBV30 to TRBJ2-2, with D unclear. Per germline, CDR1 GTSNPN and CDR2 SVGIG (reference sequence). Trimming took 0 bases from V and 7 from J, leaving 9 bases between them. This CDR3 has 13 residues. The CDR3 coding sequence is TGTGCCTGGAGTGTACGAGTTGGCGGGGAGCTGTTTTTT. Translation: CAWSVRVGGELFF.

This chain uses TRBV10-2 with TRBJ2-2, with D maybe TRBD1 (5 bases). The CDR3 sequence is 15 residues long. Germline V gene lookup returns CDR1 WSHSY and CDR2 SAAADI. The V gene lost 6 bases and the J gene lost 3 bases, with 14 bases spanning the gap. The CDR3 spells CASRSGYGHTGELFF. The CDR3 nucleotides read TGCGCCAGCAGGTCAGGGTACGGTCACACCGGGGAGCTGTTTTTT.

This clone was seen once. This chain uses TRBV5-1 with TRBJ1-1; D call uncertain. Germline assignment: CDR1 SGHRS and CDR2 YFSETQ. V was trimmed by 3 bases and J by 8 bases, leaving 11 bases between them. This CDR3 has 12 amino acids. The CDR3: CASSWGGREAFF. The CDR3 DNA reads as TGCGCCAGCAGCTGGGGAGGGAGGGAAGCTTTCTTT. Filled out from reference TRBV5-1 and TRBJ1-1, the complete variable domain reads KAGVTQTPRYLIKTRGQQVTLSCSPISGHRSVSWYQQTPGQGLQFLFEYFSETQRNKGNFPGRFSGRQFSNSRSEMNVSTLELGDSALYLCASSWGGREAFFGQGTRLTVV.

The chain employs TRBV29-1 and TRBJ1-3; 7 positions match TRBD1. The CDR3 is made up of 14 amino acids. V lost 4 bases to trimming and J lost 2 bases; unmatched junction nucleotides: 5. Germline V gene lookup returns CDR1 SQVTM and CDR2 ANQGSEA. DNA for the CDR3: TGCAGCGTTGGTACAGGGGTGGCTGGAAACACCATATATTTT. This encodes CSVGTGVAGNTIYF. Filled out from reference TRBV29-1 and TRBJ1-3, the complete variable domain reads SAVISQKPSRDICQRGTSLTIQCQVDSQVTMMFWYRQQPGQSLTLIATANQGSEATYESGFVIDKFPISRPNLTFSTLTVSNMSPEDSSIYLCSVGTGVAGNTIYFGEGSWLTVV.

The genes are TRBV4-1 and TRBJ2-7, with 8 bases that match TRBD2. Trimming cost V 4 bases and J 6 bases; bases outside gene matches: 5. This CDR3 is 13 amino acids long. Germline loops: CDR1 MGHRA, CDR2 YSYEKL. The CDR3 spells CASSRGLAGEQYF. DNA for the CDR3: TGCGCCAGCAGCCGCGGTCTAGCGGGCGAGCAGTACTTC.

This clone was found a few times. The genes are TRBV10-1 and TRBJ2-2; TRBD1 might be the D (5 bases). CDR1 and CDR2 (germline): WNHNN, SYGVQD (reference sequence). The CDR3 is 13 residues long. V was trimmed by 2 bases and J by 10 bases, leaving 11 bases between them. For the CDR3, the DNA is TGCGCCAGCAGTGAGGAGGACACCTCGGAGCTGTTTTTT. Translated: CASSEEDTSELFF.

V is TRBV20-1 and J is TRBJ1-2; TRBD1 is a possible D gene (5 bases). The CDR3 extends over 11 amino acids. From germline, CDR1 is DFQATT and CDR2 SNEGSKA (reference sequence). V dropped 5 bases and J dropped 4 bases, with 8 bases sitting between them. This CDR3 reads CSAATVYGYTF. In DNA form, the CDR3 reads TGCAGTGCTGCGACAGTCTATGGCTACACCTTC.

About this clone itself: This sample includes further DNA sequences coding for the same CDR3. V usage is TRBV27 and J usage is TRBJ2-3; no firm D call. The CDR3 spans 13 residues. The V gene's germline CDR1 is MNHEY and CDR2 SMNVEV (reference sequence). Trimming took off 6 bases at V and 0 bases at J, with 7 bases between the two ends. This CDR3 reads CASSLFSTDTQYF. The DNA of the CDR3 is TGTGCCAGCAGCCTCTTTAGCACAGATACGCAGTATTTT.

The chain uses TRBV30 and TRBJ2-1, with D uncertain. Trimming took 0 bases from V and 8 from J, leaving 5 bases between them. Germline CDR1 GTSNPN, CDR2 SVGIG (reference sequence). The CDR3 has 11 amino acids. As DNA, the CDR3 is TGTGCCTGGAGTGTAGCCCATGAGCAGTTCTTC. Its translation: CAWSVAHEQFF.

The J gene is TRBJ2-3, the V gene TRBV4-1; 7 positions match TRBD2. The length of the CDR3 is 15 residues. The V segment lost 0 bases and the J segment 11 bases; nucleotides outside the gene matches: 11. The V gene's germline CDR1 is MGHRA and CDR2 YSYEKL. The CDR3 here is CASSQDAGDGRGQYF. DNA for the CDR3: TGCGCCAGCAGCCAAGATGCGGGGGACGGGAGAGGGCAGTATTTT.

The chain links TRBV2 to TRBJ2-2; 10 bases match TRBD1. V shed 8 bases, J shed 2 bases, and the junction held 2 bases outside the gene matches. This CDR3 has 14 residues. CDR1 is SNHLY and CDR2 is FYNNEI in the germline V gene. The CDR3 DNA is TGTGCCAGCCTGACAGGGGGCAACACCGGGGAGCTGTTTTTT. Its protein product is CASLTGGNTGELFF.

V is TRBV5-6 and J is TRBJ2-7; D is unresolved. This CDR3 is built from 15 residues. Germline lookup yields CDR1 SGHDT and CDR2 YYEEEE. Trimming pared 0 bases from V and 2 bases from J, leaving 12 bases between. CDR3 nucleotide sequence: TGTGCCAGCAGCTTGGGAGTTTCTGGTACCTACGAGCAGTACTTC. The encoded protein is CASSLGVSGTYEQYF.

The chain couples TRBV7-2 to TRBJ1-1; D gene unclear. The CDR3 extends over 13 amino acids. The germline V and J ends were trimmed by 5 bases and 5 bases, with 12 bases remaining between them. Per germline, CDR1 SGHTA and CDR2 FQGNSA. Written as DNA, the CDR3 is TGTGCCAGCAGCCCCTATCTGAGGACTGAAGCTTTCTTT. Translated, it gives CASSPYLRTEAFF.

CDR3 nucleotide sequence: TGTGCCAGCAGCTTAGAGGGACGGGGGAGCAATCAGCCCCAGCATTTT. It translates to CASSLEGRGSNQPQHF. The chain carries TRBV7-2 and TRBJ1-5, with D maybe TRBD1 (5 bases). Germline V gene lookup returns CDR1 SGHTA and CDR2 FQGNSA. The length of the CDR3 is 16 residues. The V gene lost 1 base and the J gene lost 1 base, with 11 bases spanning the gap.

The rearrangement joins TRBV5-1 to TRBJ1-1; D not resolved. Per germline, CDR1 SGHRS and CDR2 YFSETQ. CDR3 size: 13 residues. V gave up 1 base and J gave up 5 bases, with 9 bases separating them. In DNA, the CDR3 is TGCGCCAGCAGCTTGATGGGAGGAACTGAAGCTTTCTTT. It translates to CASSLMGGTEAFF.

The chain employs TRBV5-1 and TRBJ2-6, with 11 bases identical to TRBD2. The germline CDR1 and CDR2 sequences are SGHRS and YFSETQ. The length of the CDR3 is 21 residues. V gave up 5 bases and J gave up 0 bases; unmatched junction bases: 16. The CDR3 DNA reads TGCGCCAGCAGAGGGGACACCGGGACTAGCGGACCAAGCTCTGGGGCCAACGTCCTGACTTTC. As protein: CASRGDTGTSGPSSGANVLTF.

CDR3 coding DNA: TGTGCCAGTAGTATAGCGGCAGGGGGCTATGGCTACACCTTC. Amino acid sequence: CASSIAAGGYGYTF. The chain combines TRBV19 with TRBJ1-2; TRBD1 matches 7 bases. The CDR3 has 14 residues. With V trimmed by 1 base and J by 4 bases, 3 bases remained unmatched. The germline CDR1 and CDR2 sequences are LNHDA and SQIVND (reference sequence).

The J gene is TRBJ1-1, the V gene TRBV5-1, with TRBD1 identical over 9 bases. Germline V CDR1 and CDR2: SGHRS, YFSETQ. Trimming at V came to 4 bases and at J to 5 bases, leaving 3 bases not matched to a gene. The CDR3 length is 13 residues. The CDR3 region is CASSPDRGTEAFF. The CDR3 nucleotides read TGCGCCAGCAGCCCCGACAGGGGGACTGAAGCTTTCTTT. Full variable domain (rest looked up from reference TRBV5-1 and TRBJ1-1): KAGVTQTPRYLIKTRGQQVTLSCSPISGHRSVSWYQQTPGQGLQFLFEYFSETQRNKGNFPGRFSGRQFSNSRSEMNVSTLELGDSALYLCASSPDRGTEAFFGQGTRLTVV.

This clone turned up a few times. The J gene is TRBJ2-5, the V gene TRBV7-2; tentatively, D is TRBD2 (5 bases). The CDR3 has 13 residues. CDR1 is SGHTA, CDR2 FQGNSA, per germline. The V end lost 5 bases, the J end lost 2 bases, and 9 bases lay between the germline ends. CDR3 nucleotide sequence: TGTGCCAGCAGCCGAGCGGAGCAAGAGACCCAGTACTTC. It yields the protein CASSRAEQETQYF.

The V gene is TRBV28, the J gene TRBJ2-3; no firm D call. This CDR3 region has 14 residues. V was trimmed by 2 bases and J by 7 bases, leaving 13 bases between them. CDR1 is MDHEN and CDR2 is SYDVKM in the germline V gene. The CDR3 DNA reads as TGTGCCAGCAGTTTAACCGGATGGAGTCATACGCAGTATTTT. Protein sequence: CASSLTGWSHTQYF.

V is TRBV25-1 and J is TRBJ2-7; 9 bases match TRBD1. The V and J ends lost 6 bases and 1 base, in that order; junction bases with no gene match: 7. The CDR3 has 15 amino acids. Germline V gene sequence: CDR1 MGHDK, CDR2 SYGVNS. The CDR3 nucleotides read TGTGCCAGCAGCTTATCCGGGACAGGGTCCTACGAGCAGTACTTC. Its translation: CASSLSGTGSYEQYF.

V gene TRBV5-1 combines with J gene TRBJ1-2; TRBD1 matches at 7 bases. The junction had 9 bases not matched to a gene; V was cut back by 6 bases and J by 1 base. The CDR3 has 15 amino acids. The germline V gene encodes CDR1 SGHRS and CDR2 YFSETQ. The CDR3 reads CASTRGTAYNYGYTF. The CDR3 DNA reads TGCGCCAGCACCCGAGGGACAGCATATAACTATGGCTACACCTTC.

CDR3 loop: CASSGQEPYNEQFF. The CDR3 bases are TGTGCCAGCAGTGGACAGGAACCCTACAATGAGCAGTTCTTC. This sequence joins TRBV2 and TRBJ2-1; maybe TRBD1 (6 bases). V lost 4 bases and J 2 bases, leaving 9 bases between the germline ends. Germline V lookup: CDR1 SNHLY, CDR2 FYNNEI. The CDR3 extends over 14 amino acids. The full variable domain, with the rest looked up from reference TRBV2 and TRBJ2-1, is EPEVTQTPSHQVTQMGQEVILRCVPISNHLYFYWYRQILGQKVEFLVSFYNNEISEKSEIFDDQFSVERPDGSNFTLKIRSTKLEDSAMYFCASSGQEPYNEQFFGPGTRLTVL.

The J gene is TRBJ2-5, the V gene TRBV7-3; TRBD1 matches at 7 bases. The length of the CDR3 is 12 residues. The V and J ends lost 4 bases and 5 bases, in that order; junction bases with no gene match: 1. Germline loops: CDR1 SGHTA, CDR2 FQGTGA. CDR3 protein: CASSSGGETQYF. Here the CDR3 DNA reads TGTGCCAGCAGCTCAGGGGGTGAGACCCAGTACTTC.